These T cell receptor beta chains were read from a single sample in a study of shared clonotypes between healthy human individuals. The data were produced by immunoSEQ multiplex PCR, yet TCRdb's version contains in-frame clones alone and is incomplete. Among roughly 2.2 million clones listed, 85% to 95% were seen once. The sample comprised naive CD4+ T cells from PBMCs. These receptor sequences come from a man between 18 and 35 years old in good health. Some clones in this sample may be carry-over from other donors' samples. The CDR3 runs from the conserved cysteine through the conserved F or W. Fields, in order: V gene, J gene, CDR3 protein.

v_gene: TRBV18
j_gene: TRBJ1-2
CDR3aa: CASSPAQPYYGYTF

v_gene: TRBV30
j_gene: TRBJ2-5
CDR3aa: CAWSAGGSETQYF

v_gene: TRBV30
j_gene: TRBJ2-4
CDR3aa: CAWSQGSKNIQYF

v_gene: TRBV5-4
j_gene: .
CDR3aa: CASSLGGLAGGPSYEQYF

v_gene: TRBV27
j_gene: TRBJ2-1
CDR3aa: CASPQGGICYEQFF

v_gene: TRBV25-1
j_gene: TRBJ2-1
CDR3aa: CASSEPFSGDNEQFF

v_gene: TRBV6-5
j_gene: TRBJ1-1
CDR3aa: CASSSSRGVTLEAFF

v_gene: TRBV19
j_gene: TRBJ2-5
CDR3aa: CASSIRWAAYQETQYF

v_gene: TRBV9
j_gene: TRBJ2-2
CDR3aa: CASSVGISGTGELFF

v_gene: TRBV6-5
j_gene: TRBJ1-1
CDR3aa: CASSSEWGADTEAFF

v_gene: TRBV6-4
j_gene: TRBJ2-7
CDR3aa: CASRPQQGCKTSGTYEQYF

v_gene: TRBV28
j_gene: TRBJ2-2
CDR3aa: CASSLVPNTGELFF

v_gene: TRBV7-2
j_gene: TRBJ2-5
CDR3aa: CASSLGVPKETQYF

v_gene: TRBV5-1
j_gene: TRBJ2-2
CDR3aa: CASSSRTGNTGELFF

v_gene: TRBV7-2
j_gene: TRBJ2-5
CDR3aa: CASSLVIAGEETQYF

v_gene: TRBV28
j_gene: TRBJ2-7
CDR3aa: CASRRTSGRADEQYF

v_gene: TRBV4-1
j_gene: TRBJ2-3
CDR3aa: CASRPPYGPTDTQYF

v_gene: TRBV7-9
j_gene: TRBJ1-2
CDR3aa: CASSLGQNYGYTF

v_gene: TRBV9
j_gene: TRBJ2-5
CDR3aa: CASSAQVQETQYF

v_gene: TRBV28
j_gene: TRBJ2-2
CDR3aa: CASSLVRYGLFF

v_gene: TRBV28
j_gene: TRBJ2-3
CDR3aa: CASSTGGRTSDTQYF

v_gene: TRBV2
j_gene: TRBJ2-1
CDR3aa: CASRPRYGGGLYNEQFF

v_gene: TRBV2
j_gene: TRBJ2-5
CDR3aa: CASSGGGAQYF

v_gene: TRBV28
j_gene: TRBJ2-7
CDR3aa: CASSRGFEQYF

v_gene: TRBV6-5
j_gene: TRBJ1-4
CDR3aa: CASARESTNEKLFF

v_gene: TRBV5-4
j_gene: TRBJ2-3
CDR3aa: CASSRLAGGPGEDTQYF

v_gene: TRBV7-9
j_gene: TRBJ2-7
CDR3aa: CASSLRPGTGRSYEQYF

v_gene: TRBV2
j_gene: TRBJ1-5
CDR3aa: CASRPWTGPQHF

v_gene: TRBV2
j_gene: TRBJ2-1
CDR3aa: CASTETGRSEQFF

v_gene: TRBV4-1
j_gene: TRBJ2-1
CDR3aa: CASSQGLIAVYNEQFF

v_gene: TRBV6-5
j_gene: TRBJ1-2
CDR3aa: CASGGSTVRGYTF

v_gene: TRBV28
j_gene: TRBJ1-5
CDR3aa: CASTPGGLSQPQHF

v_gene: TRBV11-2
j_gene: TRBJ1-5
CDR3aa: CASSPDRIQPQHF

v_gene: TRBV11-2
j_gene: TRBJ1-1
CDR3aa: CASSSPSRDTEAFF

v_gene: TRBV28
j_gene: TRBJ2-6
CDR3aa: CASSPTSTNWDLPGANVLTF

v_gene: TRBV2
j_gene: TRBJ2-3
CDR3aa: CASSGVDRVGDTQYF

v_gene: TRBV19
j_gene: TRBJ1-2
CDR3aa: CASSWKTDHSPKNYGYTF

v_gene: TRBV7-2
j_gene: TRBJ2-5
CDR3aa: CASSPEGRRGETQYF

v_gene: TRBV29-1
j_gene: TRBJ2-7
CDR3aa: CSVEEASGGYEQYF

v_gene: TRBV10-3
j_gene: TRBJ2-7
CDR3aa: CAIWREGSYEQYF

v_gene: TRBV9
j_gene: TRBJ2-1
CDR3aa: CASSVTASREQFF

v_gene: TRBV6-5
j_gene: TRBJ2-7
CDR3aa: CASRPGQGFAKQYF

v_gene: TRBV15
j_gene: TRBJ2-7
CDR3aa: CATSRDLGGYEQYF

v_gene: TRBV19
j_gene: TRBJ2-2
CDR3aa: CARSPGHRPRDTGELFF

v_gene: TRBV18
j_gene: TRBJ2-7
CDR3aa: CASSPGTGDSNEQYF

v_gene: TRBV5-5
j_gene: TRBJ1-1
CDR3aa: CASSLTPRDTEAFF

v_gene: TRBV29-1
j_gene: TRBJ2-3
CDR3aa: CSVVQLLTDTQYF

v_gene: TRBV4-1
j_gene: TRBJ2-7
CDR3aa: CASRDTGDYEQYF

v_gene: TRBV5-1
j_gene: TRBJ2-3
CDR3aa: CASTRTGGKDTQYF

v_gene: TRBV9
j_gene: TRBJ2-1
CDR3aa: CASSVGIAVSYNEQFF

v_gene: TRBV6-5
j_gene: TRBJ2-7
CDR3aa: CASSPRGASHYEQYF

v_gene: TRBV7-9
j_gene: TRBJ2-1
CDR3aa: CASSSRLAGDPWDNEQFF

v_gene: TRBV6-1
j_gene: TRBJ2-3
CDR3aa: CASSEYSVSMSIDTQYF

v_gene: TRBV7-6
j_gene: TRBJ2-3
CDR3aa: CASSLEQTDTQYF